The 17 T cell receptor beta chains below were found in one sample sequenced in a study of OX40 agonist ivuxolimab in advanced cancers. Here immunoSEQ multiplex PCR was the method, and the copy in TCRdb shows in-frame clones only, minus some. The data hold about 50,000 clones, with approximately 86% observed a single time. The starting material was CD4+ or CD8+ T cells sorted from blood, obtained in a trial of the OX40 agonist ivuxolimab. Receptor source: an adult with an advanced solid tumor such as melanoma, head and neck, liver or kidney cancer.

This chain uses TRBV7-2 with TRBJ2-5, with 10 bases aligning to TRBD1. The germline CDR1 and CDR2 sequences are SGHTA and FQGNSA. This CDR3 is built from 14 residues. With 5 bases clipped from V and 2 bases from J, the junction kept 2 bases outside the gene matches. This CDR3 reads CASSPDRGQETQYF. Here the CDR3 DNA reads TGTGCCAGCAGCCCGGACAGGGGGCAAGAGACCCAGTACTTC.

In nucleotides, the CDR3 is TGTGCCAGCAGTGTTAGTAGGGACTCCTACGAGCAGTACTTC. Its protein is CASSVSRDSYEQYF. This chain connects TRBV6-4 to TRBJ2-7; D uncertain. In germline, CDR1 is MRHNA, CDR2 SNTAGT. V was clipped by 4 bases and J by 0 bases, with 10 bases between them. The CDR3 is 14 residues long.

As regards this clone: At one boundary the junction diverges from the germline segment, which might be a read error. This chain uses TRBV18 with TRBJ2-7; TRBD1 is a possible D gene (5 bases). In germline, CDR1 is KGHSH, CDR2 LQKENI. The CDR3 has 14 amino acids. In DNA form, the CDR3 reads TGTGCCAGCTCTCCACAGGCACTATACTACGAGCAGTACTTC. Its translation is CASSPQALYYEQYF.

The DNA of the CDR3 is TGTGCCAGCAGCTCCCACTACGAGCAGTACTTC. This gives the protein CASSSHYEQYF. V and J are TRBV7-2 and TRBJ2-7, with unresolved D. V was pared by 4 bases and J by 3 bases, with 4 bases between. The CDR3 is made up of 11 amino acids. The germline gives CDR1 SGHTA, CDR2 FQGNSA.

The CDR3 region has the DNA TGTGCCAGCAGCCAAAATCACGGCCCAAACTATGGCTACACCTTC. This sequence encodes CASSQNHGPNYGYTF. The genes are TRBV14 and TRBJ1-2; D not certain. The V end was cut by 2 bases, the J end by 2 bases, with 12 bases between. Germline V gives CDR1 SGHDN, CDR2 FVKESK. The CDR3 has 15 amino acids.

V usage is TRBV7-3 and J usage is TRBJ1-4; D possibly corresponds to TRBD1 (6 bases). Germline lookup yields CDR1 SGHTA and CDR2 FQGTGA. The V and J ends lost 7 bases and 2 bases respectively, with 11 bases between them. The CDR3 is made up of 14 amino acids. CDR3 residues: CASIITGTNEKLFF. CDR3 coding DNA: TGTGCCAGCATCATTACAGGGACTAATGAAAAACTGTTTTTT. Full variable domain (outside the CDR3, taken from reference TRBV7-3 and TRBJ1-4): GAGVSQTPSNKVTEKGKYVELRCDPISGHTALYWYRQSLGQGPEFLIYFQGTGAADDSGLPNDRFFAVRPEGSVSTLKIQRTERGDSAVYLCASIITGTNEKLFFGSGTQLSVL.

The chain links TRBV11-2 to TRBJ2-3; TRBD2 might be the D (6 bases). V was clipped by 5 bases and J by 2 bases, with 17 bases between them. Germline lookup yields CDR1 SGHAT and CDR2 FQNNGV. This CDR3 contains 16 residues. In DNA, the CDR3 is TGTGCCAGCAGCCTTCGCTGGACGGGGGACACAGATACGCAGTATTTT. Amino acid sequence: CASSLRWTGDTDTQYF.

CDR3 protein: CASSKGHSGQDNEQFF. CDR3 in DNA: TGCGCCAGCAGCAAAGGACATAGCGGACAGGACAATGAGCAGTTCTTC. The genes are TRBV4-1 and TRBJ2-1, with a weak D call TRBD1 (7 bases). Trimming shortened V by 5 bases and J by 5 bases, and 19 bases separated the two germline ends. CDR3 length: 16 amino acids. Germline V CDR1 and CDR2: MGHRA, YSYEKL.

This chain uses TRBV6-1 with TRBJ2-5; D is unclear. The germline CDR1 and CDR2 sequences are MNHNS and SASEGT. V was trimmed by 6 bases and J by 5 bases, leaving 16 bases between them. This CDR3 is 14 amino acids long. Written as DNA, the CDR3 is TGTGCCAGCAGGGAACCGAGATTAGAGGAGACCCAGTACTTC. Residues: CASREPRLEETQYF.

V is TRBV4-2 and J is TRBJ2-5, with 10 positions matching TRBD1. The germline V gene has CDR1 LGHNA and CDR2 YNFKEQ. The CDR3 runs to 18 residues. V gave up 0 bases and J gave up 5 bases; unmatched junction bases: 12. CDR3 sequence (DNA): TGTGCCAGCAGCCAAGAGGGACAGGGGTACATCATCTCGGAGACCCAGTACTTC. This translates into CASSQEGQGYIISETQYF.

The chain combines TRBV2 with TRBJ2-2, with D hard to call. Trimming stripped 6 bases from V and 6 bases from J, with 14 bases between. Germline V gene data show CDR1 as SNHLY and CDR2 as FYNNEI. The CDR3 is made up of 14 amino acids. The CDR3 loop is CASSQAPEPGELFF. In DNA, the CDR3 is TGTGCCAGCAGCCAAGCCCCGGAACCCGGGGAGCTGTTTTTT.

This clone was picked up one time. The rearrangement links TRBV7-9 to TRBJ1-2; 9 nucleotides match TRBD1. With V trimmed by 5 bases and J by 3 bases, 7 bases remained unmatched. This CDR3 has 15 residues. Germline-derived CDR1 and CDR2 are SEHNR and FQNEAQ (reference sequence). For the CDR3, the DNA is TGTGCCAGCAGCCCCTGGACAGGGGAGCACTATGGCTACACCTTC. It specifies CASSPWTGEHYGYTF.

This clone was recorded a few times. This chain joins TRBV6-1 and TRBJ2-7, with D perhaps matching TRBD2 (5 bases). Germline CDR1 and CDR2: MNHNS and SASEGT. The CDR3 has 12 amino acids. Trimming stripped 1 base from V and 6 bases from J, with 7 bases between. The CDR3 is CASSEVRGEQYF. DNA of the CDR3: TGTGCCAGCAGTGAAGTACGGGGCGAGCAGTACTTC.

V is TRBV6-5 and J is TRBJ1-2; TRBD1 aligns across 9 bases. This CDR3 has 14 amino acids. CDR1 is MNHEY, CDR2 SVGAGI, per germline. J lost 4 bases, V lost 6 bases, and 6 bases had no gene match. CDR3 loop: CASRRTGDSYGYTF. Written as DNA, the CDR3 is TGTGCCAGCAGACGGACAGGGGATAGCTATGGCTACACCTTC.

V is TRBV6-1 and J is TRBJ2-7; D gene ambiguous. V was trimmed by 1 base and J by 3 bases, leaving 7 bases between them. This CDR3 is 13 amino acids long. Per germline, CDR1 MNHNS and CDR2 SASEGT. The CDR3 sequence is CASSEGWYYEQYF. The CDR3 DNA follows: TGTGCCAGCAGTGAAGGCTGGTACTACGAGCAGTACTTC.

The chain employs TRBV21-1 and TRBJ1-4; TRBD1, the table's D call, lacks a check against the DNA. TRBV21-1 is a pseudogene locus. The CDR3 is 11 amino acids. CDR3 sequence reads: CASSRPPKLFF. As DNA, the CDR3 is TGTGCCAGCAGCAGGCCCCCGAAACTGTTTTTT.

V is TRBV27 and J is TRBJ1-1; the D is unclear. The CDR3 sequence is 15 residues long. V was cut by 0 bases and J by 4 bases, with 12 bases left in between. The germline gives CDR1 MNHEY, CDR2 SMNVEV (reference sequence). CDR3 loop: CASSLSSIFGTEAFF. The DNA of the CDR3 is TGTGCCAGCAGTTTATCGAGTATTTTTGGCACTGAAGCTTTCTTT.